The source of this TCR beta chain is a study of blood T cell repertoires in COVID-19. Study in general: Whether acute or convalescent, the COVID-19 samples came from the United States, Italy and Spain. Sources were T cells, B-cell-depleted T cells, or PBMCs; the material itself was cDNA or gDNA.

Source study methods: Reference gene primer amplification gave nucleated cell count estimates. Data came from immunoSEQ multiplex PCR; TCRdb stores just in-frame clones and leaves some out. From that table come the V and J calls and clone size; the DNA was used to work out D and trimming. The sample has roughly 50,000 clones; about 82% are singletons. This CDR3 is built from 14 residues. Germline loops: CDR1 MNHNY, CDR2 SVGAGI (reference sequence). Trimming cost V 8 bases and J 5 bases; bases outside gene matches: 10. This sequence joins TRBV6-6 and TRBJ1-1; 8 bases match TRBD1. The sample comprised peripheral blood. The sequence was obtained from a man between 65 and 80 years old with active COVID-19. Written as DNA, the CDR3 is TGTGCCAGCGGGCCAGGGGGCGCCGGGACTGAAGCTTTCTTT. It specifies CASGPGGAGTEAFF.